The rows below give T cell receptor beta chains drawn from one sample of a study of T-cell memory formation after mild COVID-19. TCRdb re-derived calls from the 5' RACE reads in MiXCR, one entry per CDR3 protein. In the table there are 150,000 or so distinct CDR3 sequences, approximately 25% of which are singletons. The source material was PBMCs or a T cell subset sorted from them (not recorded which). All receptors derive from an adult woman who had mild COVID-19 (a few samples of this study predate the infection). Cell type and time point are not known. Both conserved end residues are part of each CDR3. Fields, in order: J gene, CDR3 length, D gene, V gene, clone size, CDR3 protein, CDR3 DNA. D genes are given only for firm matches. Some rows have no size entry. The others give once, few or many, or a class for an expanded clone.

>TRBJ1-2|14|.|TRBV5-1|few
CASSLGTGRYGYTF
TGCGCCAGCAGCTTGGGAACAGGGCGCTATGGCTACACCTTC
>TRBJ1-4|16|.|TRBV5-1|.
CASSSLQGRDNEKLFF
TGCGCCAGCAGCTCACTACAGGGTCGCGATAATGAAAAACTGTTTTTT
>TRBJ1-2|16|TRBD1|TRBV4-1|.
CASSQDTGGLNYGYTF
TGCGCCAGCAGCCAAGATACAGGGGGCCTTAACTATGGCTACACCTTC
>TRBJ2-5|15|.|TRBV7-9|.
CASSPRDSAGETQYF
TGTGCCAGCAGCCCGCGGGACAGTGCGGGAGAGACCCAGTACTTC
>TRBJ2-3|14|.|TRBV9|.
CASSADSRTDTQYF
TGTGCCAGCAGCGCCGACAGTCGCACAGATACGCAGTATTTT
>TRBJ2-1|15|TRBD1|TRBV12-3/TRBV12-4|few
CASSPRTGFYNEQFF
TGTGCCAGCAGTCCCCGGACAGGGTTTTATAATGAGCAGTTCTTC
>TRBJ2-5|15|TRBD2|TRBV7-9|.
CASSPGEGERETQYF
TGTGCCAGCAGCCCCGGGGAGGGTGAGAGAGAGACCCAGTACTTC
>TRBJ1-1|15|TRBD1|TRBV9|.
CASTLGDSPNTEAFF
TGTGCCAGCACCCTGGGGGACAGCCCGAACACTGAAGCTTTCTTT
>TRBJ2-1|14|TRBD1|TRBV11-2|few
CASSWTGPSNEQFF
TGTGCCAGCAGCTGGACAGGGCCTTCCAATGAGCAGTTCTTC
>TRBJ1-2|14|.|TRBV4-1|.
CASSQDPGYYGYTF
TGCGCCAGCAGCCAAGATCCAGGCTACTATGGCTACACCTTC
>TRBJ1-1|16|TRBD1|TRBV25-1|few
CASSNRDRPMNTEAFF
TGTGCCAGCAGTAACCGGGACAGACCTATGAACACTGAAGCTTTCTTT
>TRBJ2-7|15|TRBD1|TRBV5-1|.
CASSLGTGGNYEQYF
TGCGCCAGCAGCTTGGGTACAGGGGGCAACTACGAGCAGTACTTC
>TRBJ1-1|13|.|TRBV6-5|few
CASSDRAWSEAFF
TGTGCCAGCAGTGACCGGGCCTGGTCTGAAGCTTTCTTT
>TRBJ2-4|21|.|TRBV14|few
CASSLTGTRNPMGVAKNIQYF
TGTGCCAGCAGCCTCACAGGGACGCGGAACCCAATGGGGGTAGCCAAAAACATTCAGTACTTC
>TRBJ2-3|19|.|TRBV30|.
CATGLQGRRGRGGTDTQYF
TGTGCCACGGGGTTACAGGGGCGCCGCGGGAGAGGAGGGACAGATACGCAGTATTTT
>TRBJ2-2|13|.|TRBV13|.
CASSSGLTWELFF
TGTGCCAGCAGCTCTGGCTTGACGTGGGAGCTGTTTTTT
>TRBJ2-5|16|.|TRBV7-9|.
CASSLLTSSGQETQYF
TGTGCCAGCAGCCTCCTAACTTCGTCGGGGCAAGAGACCCAGTACTTC
>TRBJ2-3|15|.|TRBV15|.
CATSREVGWGDTQYF
TGTGCCACCAGCAGAGAAGTAGGGTGGGGAGATACGCAGTATTTT
>TRBJ1-6|15|TRBD1|TRBV7-9|.
CASSLGTGNHSPLHF
TGTGCCAGCAGCTTGGGGACAGGGAACCATTCACCCCTCCACTTT
>TRBJ2-5|14|.|TRBV25-1|.
CASSKQGGQETQYF
TGTGCCAGCAGTAAACAGGGTGGCCAAGAGACCCAGTACTTC
>TRBJ2-7|14|.|TRBV7-9|few
CASSLLADSYEQYF
TGTGCCAGCAGCTTGTTGGCGGACTCCTACGAGCAGTACTTC
>TRBJ2-7|11|.|TRBV24-1|.
CATSDGGEQYF
TGTGCCACCAGTGATGGGGGAGAGCAGTACTTC
>TRBJ2-1|16|TRBD2|TRBV6-5|few
CASSRTSGSYYNEQFF
TGTGCCAGCAGTCGAACTAGCGGGAGTTACTACAATGAGCAGTTCTTC
>TRBJ2-7|15|.|TRBV4-3|many
CASSPRRAATYEQYF
TGCGCCAGCAGCCCCCGGCGAGCGGCAACCTACGAGCAGTACTTC
>TRBJ1-5|14|.|TRBV6-5|.
CASSGQRSNQPQHF
TGTGCCAGCAGTGGACAAAGAAGCAATCAGCCCCAGCATTTT
>TRBJ2-1|15|TRBD2|TRBV7-3|.
CASSLLAGGNNEQFF
TGTGCCAGCAGCTTACTGGCGGGAGGAAACAATGAGCAGTTCTTC
>TRBJ2-1|16|.|TRBV4-3|.
CASSQGVDLSYNEQFF
TGCGCCAGCAGCCAAGGGGTTGACTTATCCTACAATGAGCAGTTCTTC
>TRBJ2-1|15|.|TRBV24-1|.
CATSGTTSTYNEQFF
TGTGCCACCAGTGGAACTACCTCCACCTACAATGAGCAGTTCTTC
>TRBJ1-6|16|TRBD1|TRBV4-3|.
CASSQDLDRVYSPLHF
TGCGCCAGCAGCCAAGACTTAGACAGGGTTTATTCACCCCTCCACTTT
>TRBJ2-1|16|TRBD2|TRBV6-2/TRBV6-3|few
CASSSPVAGDYNEQFF
TGTGCCAGCAGCTCCCCTGTAGCGGGGGATTACAATGAGCAGTTCTTC
>TRBJ2-7|15|TRBD2|TRBV3-1|.
CASSDEASGAYEQYF
TGTGCCAGCAGCGATGAGGCTAGCGGGGCCTACGAGCAGTACTTC
>TRBJ1-4|15|.|TRBV19|.
CASRVRQASNEKLFF
TGTGCCAGTAGGGTCCGCCAGGCGAGTAATGAAAAACTGTTTTTT
>TRBJ2-7|14|TRBD2|TRBV12-3/TRBV12-4|few
CASSLGGGAREQYF
TGTGCCAGCAGTTTGGGCGGGGGGGCAAGGGAGCAGTACTTC
>TRBJ2-1|19|.|TRBV29-1|.
CSVEDRFIPDRSSYNEQFF
TGCAGCGTTGAAGATCGCTTTATCCCGGACAGATCCTCCTACAATGAGCAGTTCTTC
>TRBJ2-7|13|TRBD1|TRBV20-1|.
CSARDPTGPEQYF
TGCAGTGCTAGAGACCCGACAGGGCCCGAGCAGTACTTC
>TRBJ2-1|13|.|TRBV13|few
CASSSQTANEQFF
TGTGCCAGCAGCTCCCAAACGGCAAATGAGCAGTTCTTC
>TRBJ2-2|15|.|TRBV7-8|.
CASSWSTGRTGELFF
TGTGCCAGCAGCTGGTCAACAGGGCGTACCGGGGAGCTGTTTTTT
>TRBJ2-7|14|.|TRBV6-5|.
CASSYSVRTYEQYF
TGTGCCAGCAGTTACTCCGTGAGGACCTACGAGCAGTACTTC
>TRBJ1-1|12|.|TRBV7-8|few
CASGSRDTEAFF
TGTGCCAGCGGGTCCCGGGATACTGAAGCTTTCTTT
>TRBJ2-4|16|TRBD2|TRBV7-9|few
CASSFPSREGSNIQYF
TGTGCCAGCAGCTTTCCGTCGCGGGAGGGCTCAAACATTCAGTACTTC
>TRBJ2-2|12|.|TRBV7-8|.
CASSLGSWELFF
TGTGCCAGCAGCTTAGGTTCTTGGGAGCTGTTTTTT
>TRBJ2-1|14|TRBD1|TRBV24-1|.
CATTSRDSYNEQFF
TGTGCCACCACCAGCCGGGACAGCTACAATGAGCAGTTCTTC
>TRBJ1-5|16|.|TRBV27|.
CASSTTGTYSNQPQHF
TGTGCCAGCAGTACTACAGGGACCTATAGCAATCAGCCCCAGCATTTT
>TRBJ2-7|13|.|TRBV9|few
CASSVGVGDEQYF
TGTGCCAGCAGCGTAGGGGTAGGGGACGAGCAGTACTTC
>TRBJ1-2|14|.|TRBV5-6|.
CASSALQVSYGYTF
TGTGCCAGCAGCGCATTACAGGTGTCCTATGGCTACACCTTC
>TRBJ1-1|15|TRBD1|TRBV7-9|few
CASSVRQGLNTEAFF
TGTGCCAGCAGCGTAAGACAGGGCCTGAACACTGAAGCTTTCTTT
>TRBJ1-1|13|.|TRBV12-3/TRBV12-4|.
CASSDSMNTEAFF
TGTGCCAGCAGTGACAGTATGAACACTGAAGCTTTCTTT
>TRBJ2-7|13|.|TRBV4-1|few
CASSGGTPYEQYF
TGCGCCAGCTCCGGCGGGACACCATACGAGCAGTACTTC
>TRBJ2-7|14|TRBD2|TRBV7-9|.
CASSPSGASYEQYF
TGTGCCAGCAGCCCAAGCGGGGCCTCCTACGAGCAGTACTTC
>TRBJ2-3|14|.|TRBV19|.
CASSTGYGTDTQYF
TGTGCCAGTAGTACCGGGTACGGCACAGATACGCAGTATTTT